A single sample is the source of the 17 T cell receptor beta chains below, sequenced in a study of T cells in Graves' hyperthyroidism and ophthalmopathy. Amplification targeted TCR beta CDR3 regions from RNA transcripts. HTBI primers were used for first-round RT-PCR of the TCR CDR3. TCRdb processed the multiplex PCR reads anew with MiXCR; each CDR3 protein has one entry. The repertoire holds about 410,000 distinct CDR3 sequences, with more than 12% as singletons. The material sequenced was blood. Receptors originate from a woman in her thirties with Graves' ophthalmopathy.

This clonotype has ten or more counts. V usage is TRBV20-1 and J usage is TRBJ2-4; D remains unclear. The CDR3 consists of 14 residues. Per the germline V gene, CDR1 is DFQATT and CDR2 is SNEGSKA (reference sequence). The V and J ends lost 8 bases and 0 bases respectively, with 14 bases between them. CDR3 amino acids: CSPANTGAKNIQYF. CDR3 nucleotides: TGCAGTCCGGCTAATACGGGAGCCAAAAACATTCAGTACTTC.

This clonotype was counted ten times or more. J is TRBJ2-1 and V is TRBV2, with TRBD2 matching over 8 bases. V trimming: 6 bases; J trimming: 0 bases; junction bases outside the gene matches: 4. The CDR3 is made up of 15 amino acids. The germline gives CDR1 SNHLY, CDR2 FYNNEI. The CDR3 DNA follows: TGTGCCAGCAGGAGCGGGGGAAGCTCCTACAATGAGCAGTTCTTC. Its protein is CASRSGGSSYNEQFF.

The gene calls are TRBV20-1 and TRBJ2-1, with TRBD1 identical over 8 bases. J lost 9 bases, V lost 0 bases, and 13 bases had no gene match. This CDR3 has 16 amino acids. The V gene's germline CDR1 is DFQATT and CDR2 SNEGSKA (reference sequence). This CDR3 is CSARDQGAVGGGEQFF. CDR3 nucleotide sequence: TGCAGTGCTAGAGACCAGGGGGCGGTGGGTGGGGGTGAGCAGTTCTTC.

This clonotype was observed at least ten times. This chain uses TRBV5-1 with TRBJ2-7; 8 bases are shared with TRBD1. J gave up 3 bases and V 4 bases, and 0 bases lay outside the gene matches. The CDR3 loop spans 12 amino acids. Per the germline V gene, CDR1 is SGHRS and CDR2 is YFSETQ. The CDR3 is CASSTGGYEQYF. In DNA form, the CDR3 reads TGCGCCAGCAGCACAGGGGGCTACGAGCAGTACTTC. The whole variable domain, filled in from reference TRBV5-1 and TRBJ2-7, reads KAGVTQTPRYLIKTRGQQVTLSCSPISGHRSVSWYQQTPGQGLQFLFEYFSETQRNKGNFPGRFSGRQFSNSRSEMNVSTLELGDSALYLCASSTGGYEQYFGPGTRLTVT.

This clonotype was seen ten or more times. The chain uses TRBV7-3 and TRBJ2-3, with 10 bases aligning to TRBD2. The germline V gene has CDR1 SGHTA and CDR2 FQGTGA. This CDR3 is 15 amino acids long. J lost 0 bases, V lost 6 bases, and 3 bases had no gene match. The CDR3 nucleotides are TGTGCCAGCAGACCTAGCGGGGGAAGCACAGATACGCAGTATTTT. Translation gives CASRPSGGSTDTQYF.

Many counts were recorded for this clonotype. V usage is TRBV2 and J usage is TRBJ2-7; D gene uncertain. Trimming cost V 7 bases and J 0 bases, with 10 bases left between them. CDR3 length: 13 residues. CDR1 and CDR2 (germline): SNHLY, FYNNEI. DNA of the CDR3: TGTGCCAGCACCGGCAGGACCTCCTACGAGCAGTACTTC. Amino acids: CASTGRTSYEQYF.

The rearrangement joins TRBV28 to TRBJ2-3; D is undetermined. V was shortened by 5 bases and J by 0 bases, with 18 bases between the two germline ends. The CDR3 is 17 residues long. Germline-derived CDR1 and CDR2 are MDHEN and SYDVKM. The CDR3 sequence is CASSPFSGPASTDTQYF. The CDR3 nucleotides are TGTGCCAGCAGTCCCTTCTCAGGCCCGGCTAGCACAGATACGCAGTATTTT.

This clonotype was observed at least ten times. The gene calls are TRBV28 and TRBJ2-7, with D unresolved. The germline V gene has CDR1 MDHEN and CDR2 SYDVKM. This CDR3 spans 16 amino acids. Trimming stripped 4 bases from V and 3 bases from J, with 19 bases between. In nucleotides, the CDR3 is TGTGCCAGCAGTTCGCACCGAGGTGTGGTACTCTACGAGCAGTACTTC. Protein product: CASSSHRGVVLYEQYF.

This clonotype was counted at least ten times. This chain uses TRBV15 with TRBJ1-1; possibly TRBD1 for D (5 bases). The V gene's germline CDR1 is LNHNV and CDR2 YYDKDF (reference sequence). The CDR3 has 15 residues. V was cut by 1 base and J by 3 bases, with 12 bases left in between. The CDR3 sequence is CATSRGWGSDTEAFF. CDR3 sequence (DNA): TGTGCCACCAGCAGAGGGTGGGGGTCGGACACTGAAGCTTTCTTT.

The table lists this clonotype with many counts. The gene calls are TRBV28 and TRBJ2-3, with a weak D call TRBD1 (6 bases). CDR1 and CDR2 from the germline V gene are MDHEN and SYDVKM. CDR3 length: 14 amino acids. Between the trimmed V and J ends, which lost 4 bases and 2 bases, there was a span of 10 bases. In DNA, the CDR3 is TGTGCCAGCAGTTCGGCAGGGGTCACAGATACGCAGTATTTT. This codes for CASSSAGVTDTQYF.

This clonotype was seen repeatedly, ten times or more. CDR3 sequence reads: CASSRSELETQYF. CDR3 DNA: TGTGCCAGCAGTCGTTCGGAATTGGAGACCCAGTACTTC. The chain joins TRBV7-3 to TRBJ2-5; no reliable D call. The germline V gene has CDR1 SGHTA and CDR2 FQGTGA. V was pared by 6 bases and J by 5 bases, with 13 bases between. This CDR3 is built from 13 residues.

At least ten counts were recorded for this clonotype. This chain connects TRBV3-1 to TRBJ2-5; D remains ambiguous. The germline V and J ends were trimmed by 8 bases and 2 bases, with 9 bases remaining between them. Germline loops: CDR1 LGHDT, CDR2 YNNKEL (reference sequence). The CDR3 has 12 residues. The CDR3 DNA sequence: TGTGCCAGCCGTAGGAGTCAAGAGACCCAGTACTTC. Its protein is CASRRSQETQYF.

This clonotype has ten or more counts. This chain connects TRBV5-6 to TRBJ1-2, with 10 bases lining up with TRBD1. The CDR3 consists of 15 residues. The V segment lost 3 bases and the J segment 8 bases; nucleotides outside the gene matches: 10. Germline CDR1 and CDR2: SGHDT and YYEEEE. CDR3 nucleotide sequence: TGTGCCAGCAGCTCGGACAGGGGGTATCATTACGGCTACACCTTC. Residues: CASSSDRGYHYGYTF.

V gene TRBV9 combines with J gene TRBJ2-3, with 9 bases lining up with TRBD2. The germline V gene encodes CDR1 SGDLS and CDR2 YYNGEE. V was pared by 0 bases and J by 11 bases, with 7 bases of the junction left unmatched. The length of the CDR3 is 14 residues. The DNA of the CDR3 is TGTGCCAGCAGCGTAGAAACCTCGACTAGCGGGCAGTATTTT. Translated, it gives CASSVETSTSGQYF.

This clonotype was detected a few times. The V gene is TRBV19, the J gene TRBJ1-1, with TRBD1 matching 10 bases. Germline loops: CDR1 LNHDA, CDR2 SQIVND (reference sequence). The CDR3 spans 19 residues. Trimming cost V 8 bases and J 0 bases; bases outside gene matches: 18. In DNA, the CDR3 is TGTGCCAGTCGGGACTGGGGACAGGGGAGTATGGATATGAACACTGAAGCTTTCTTT. Protein: CASRDWGQGSMDMNTEAFF.

In its sample, this clonotype was seen many times. The chain couples TRBV11-2 to TRBJ2-3; 7 bases line up with TRBD2. Germline V gene sequence: CDR1 SGHAT, CDR2 FQNNGV. Losses at the gene ends were 2 bases for V and 0 bases for J; bases not matched to a gene: 11. The CDR3 loop spans 18 amino acids. The CDR3 coding sequence is TGTGCCAGCAGCTTATCAATCCAGGCTAGCGGTAGCACAGATACGCAGTATTTT. Protein: CASSLSIQASGSTDTQYF.

The J gene is TRBJ2-1, the V gene TRBV24-1, with unresolved D. V dropped 3 bases and J dropped 5 bases, with 1 base sitting between them. This CDR3 has 11 amino acids. Germline V gene sequence: CDR1 KGHDR, CDR2 SFDVKD. The chain's CDR3 is CATSDNNEQFF. Written as DNA, the CDR3 is TGTGCCACCAGTGATAACAATGAGCAGTTCTTC.